This T cell receptor (beta chain) was profiled in a study of cytomegalovirus exposure and HLA in healthy donors (TCRdb year 2017). Study-level background: According to a later analysis, one platform produced both the 110 or so validation repertoires and the 730 or so repertoires of the first cohort. The study was designed to test whether signatures of past pathogen exposure could be identified by cataloging public T cell receptors. In addition to the first cohort of several hundred subjects, a separate validation cohort of 120 different subjects was used. High-throughput TCR immunosequencing, statistical association of individual TCRs with disease status, and machine learning were combined to predict cytomegalovirus infection status.

What the authors observed across the whole study: A few of the identified cytomegalovirus-associated TCR beta chains were confirmed in vitro to be specific for cytomegalovirus antigens. Of the cluster scores, 90% to 95% were above 0 in a later analysis, which found that TCRs clustered in the first cohort also tended to co-occur in the approximately 110 validation repertoires. Across donors, most TCR sequences were observed very rarely, whereas some public TCRs were present in many individuals. In the study, about 150 TCR beta chains were listed as associated with cytomegalovirus. The authors suggested that the approach could potentially be generalized to other disease states and immunological phenotypes. In both the original and validation cohorts, the classifier was reported to diagnose cytomegalovirus status with high specificity and sensitivity. A later analysis had no HLA typing for the validation cohort, so co-occurrence there was scored across all 110 or so repertoires.

With respect to this clone: The target of this receptor is not known. No base quality information exists; no much larger clone differs at one position.

The CDR1 and CDR2 encoded by the germline V gene are SGHVS and FNYEAQ. The CDR3 numbers 14 residues from cysteine through phenylalanine. The DNA shown is the 42-base CDR3, in frame from base 1. V gives up 2 bases and J gives up 6 bases, and the segment between their germline ends measures 12 bases. Library prep was done by the immunoSEQ multiplex PCR assay. The paper's data handling went like this. To diagnose cytomegalovirus status from the catalog of TCR beta chain sequences, a statistical classification framework was built. TCRdb took over this immuneACCESS table, retaining in-frame rearrangements with V and J assigned. Such tables are incomplete; in checked studies, under half of the missing clones stem from an unresolved V gene, and the remainder is unexplained. That table furnishes V, J and clone size, whereas the DNA furnished D and trimming. Counted in this sample were under 95,000 clones; 94% of them appeared once. Jointly, the top ten make up 3.3% of the sample.

Separate from the roughly 650-subject first cohort, the validation cohort of 95 to 150 subjects was the group to which the donors belonged. The receptor was isolated from a woman aged 18-29 years in good health and CMV-seropositive. Recombination joined TRBV7-6 with TRBJ2-3; matching of 6 bases hints at TRBD2 as the D gene. Sequencing input: PBMCs. The nucleotide sequence reads TGTGCCAGCAGCTTACCGACTAGGGCGGATACGCAGTATTTT. This is translated as CASSLPTRADTQYF.